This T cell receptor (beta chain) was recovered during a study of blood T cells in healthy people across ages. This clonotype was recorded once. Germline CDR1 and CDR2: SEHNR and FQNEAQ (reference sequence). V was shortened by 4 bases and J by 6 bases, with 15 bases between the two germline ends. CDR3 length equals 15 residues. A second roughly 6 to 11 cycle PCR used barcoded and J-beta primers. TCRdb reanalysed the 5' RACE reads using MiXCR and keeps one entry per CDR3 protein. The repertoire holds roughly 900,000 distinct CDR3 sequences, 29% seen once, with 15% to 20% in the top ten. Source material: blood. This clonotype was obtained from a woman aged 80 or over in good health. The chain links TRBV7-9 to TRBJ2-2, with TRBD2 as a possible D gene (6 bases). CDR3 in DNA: TGTGCCAGCAGCTCGACGACGGGGGTGGCCGGGGAGCTGTTTTTT. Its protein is CASSSTTGVAGELFF.